This is a list of T cell receptor beta chains from one sample in a study of T cell responses to AZD1222 COVID-19 vaccine. Generated by immunoSEQ multiplex PCR, the TCRdb table keeps only in-frame clones and is missing some. The table includes roughly 100,000 clones, about 92% detected once. Source: peripheral blood, taken 28 days after the second AZD1222 dose. These receptors all stem from an adult who received the AZD1222 COVID-19 vaccine. Both conserved end residues are trimmed from each CDR3. Clone size is stated in some rows and not others, as once, few, many or a class when expanded.

v_call	clone_size	j_call	cdr3_aa
TRBV7-9	-	TRBJ1-1	ASSHGRRGVNTEAF
TRBV6-1	once	TRBJ1-1	ASSEAWIMNTEAF
TRBV6-6	-	TRBJ1-6	ASSQPRGEGGSPLH
TRBV19	-	TRBJ2-7	ASSARQGAYEQY
TRBV7-9	once	TRBJ2-5	ASSFRTGNQETQY
TRBV24-1	-	TRBJ1-5	ATSDAGEGNQPQH
TRBV7-9	-	TRBJ2-7	ASSPSHGYEQY
TRBV21-1	once	TRBJ1-4	ASSKGLGQVNEKLF
TRBV10-2	few	TRBJ1-6	ASSVQGYSPLH
TRBV23-1	once	TRBJ2-2	ASSQSVSRSNTGELF
TRBV19	once	TRBJ1-5	ASSIVGGDNQPQH
TRBV27	-	TRBJ2-7	ASSFSGYEQY
TRBV4-3	-	TRBJ1-4	ASSLSWATNEKLF
TRBV7-2	-	TRBJ2-5	ASSPWRGWETQY
TRBV19	-	TRBJ1-2	ASFKGADGYT
TRBV19	-	TRBJ2-4	ASSNSGNIQY
TRBV5-8	few	TRBJ2-3	ASSMRADTQY
TRBV7-3	-	TRBJ2-2	ASSPSGTSGAVGELF
TRBV6-5	-	TRBJ2-5	ASSYRTGAAQETQY
TRBV30	-	TRBJ2-7	AWSVWQATYEQY
TRBV5-6	-	TRBJ1-5	ASSRTGGVQPQH
TRBV4-3	-	TRBJ1-1	ASSREQGRNTEAF
TRBV19	-	TRBJ1-1	ASSPPGNTEAF
TRBV19	-	TRBJ1-6	ASSIEQGRSPLH
TRBV6-6	-	TRBJ1-2	ASREQGKNYYGYT
TRBV19	-	TRBJ1-6	ASSIQGLGVVGSYNSPLH
TRBV6-5	-	TRBJ2-7	ASSYSAGPVEQY
TRBV14	-	TRBJ1-2	ASSQVTREIGYT
TRBV9	-	TRBJ1-2	ASSLDSRGGYT
TRBV20-1	-	TRBJ2-2	SAGGTSGGGNTGELF
TRBV14	-	TRBJ1-1	ASSRARQGWGAEAF
TRBV6-5	-	TRBJ2-5	ASSIDRDQETQY
TRBV19	-	TRBJ2-3	ASRDRGLDTQY
TRBV11-2	-	TRBJ2-1	ASSLELGEFHEQF
TRBV18	-	TRBJ1-1	ASSPLGRNVNTEAF
TRBV29-1	-	TRBJ1-2	SVERQDQGYT
TRBV7-9	-	TRBJ2-3	ASSHIAGPSTDTQY
TRBV6-5	once	TRBJ2-3	ASSYSHADYTDTQY
TRBV18	-	TRBJ2-7	ASSTGTSGGSEQY
TRBV5-8	-	TRBJ2-7	ASSIRLALEQY
TRBV7-9	-	TRBJ2-7	ASSPSLNYEQY
TRBV4-3	-	TRBJ2-1	ASSVQGYYNEQF
TRBV23-1	-	TRBJ2-2	ASSPSGPSTGELF
TRBV5-5	-	TRBJ2-7	ASSLIWGQGEQY
TRBV3-1/TRBV3-2	-	TRBJ1-4	ASSQDGRGRTNEKLF
TRBV6-2/TRBV6-3	-	TRBJ1-2	ASSYSAIGYT
TRBV3-1/TRBV3-2	-	TRBJ2-5	ASSLGHQETQY
TRBV14	once	TRBJ2-1	ASSPGGPEQF
TRBV14	-	TRBJ2-2	ASSQVQANTGELF
TRBV25-1	-	TRBJ2-7	ASSENGYEQY
TRBV6-5	-	TRBJ1-6	ASRKQGGSPLH
TRBV4-1	-	TRBJ2-2	ASSHPARGRTGELF
TRBV7-3	-	TRBJ2-3	ASSLTFGRGADSTDTQY
TRBV7-2	once	TRBJ2-4	ASSLEGWDIQY